The clone carrying this T cell receptor (beta chain) appeared once. The data derive from a study of TIL therapy for anti-PD-1-resistant metastatic lung cancer. This CDR3 spans 10 amino acids. Time point in this sample: pre-treatment sample, taken before nivolumab and TIL therapy. The immunoSEQ assay was v3. Profiled with immunoSEQ multiplex PCR; TCRdb holds only in-frame clones, not every one. The table has about 57,000 clones, 70% to 80% seen once. The chain couples TRBV21-1 to TRBJ2-7; the D call in the table, TRBD1, was not verified against the DNA. TRBV21-1 is an annotated pseudogene. The clonotype was recovered from a woman between 25 and 85 years old with non-small cell lung cancer. Material: blood, obtained at baseline. CDR3 nucleotide sequence: TGTGCCAGCCTCTCAGCAGGACAAGACTTC. It is translated as CASLSAGQDF.